A single sample is the source of the 12 T cell receptor beta chains below, sequenced in a study of blood T cells in healthy people across ages. Alongside a J-beta primer mix, a sample-barcoded 5' primer served in a second PCR lasting about 6 to 11 cycles. MiXCR was run by TCRdb on the 5' RACE reads, yielding one entry per CDR3 protein. The sample includes approximately 830,000 distinct CDR3 sequences, around two thirds of them seen just once. Sequencing input: blood. These receptors originate from a man aged 25 to 40 in good health.

The chain employs TRBV5-5 and TRBJ2-7; 8 nucleotides line up with TRBD1. V lost 2 bases to trimming and J lost 4 bases; unmatched junction nucleotides: 8. The CDR3 spans 15 residues. Germline loops: CDR1 SGHKS, CDR2 YYEKEE (reference sequence). Here the CDR3 DNA reads TGTGCCAGCAGCTTAAGGACAGGGCGGATGTACGAGCAGTACTTC. This sequence encodes CASSLRTGRMYEQYF.

This rearrangement joins TRBV29-1 to TRBJ2-5; 8 bases are a match to TRBD2. The V and J ends lost 6 bases and 5 bases, in that order; junction bases with no gene match: 5. The germline V gene has CDR1 SQVTM and CDR2 ANQGSEA. The CDR3 totals 12 residues. CDR3 bases: TGCAGCGTAACGGGGGGGCAGGAGACCCAGTACTTC. It codes for CSVTGGQETQYF.

This clonotype was observed a handful of times. The genes are TRBV15 and TRBJ1-5; maybe TRBD1 (5 bases). Germline CDR1 and CDR2: LNHNV and YYDKDF (reference sequence). This CDR3 has 19 residues. With 3 bases removed from V and 1 base from J, the gap between germline ends came to 22 bases. CDR3 loop: CATSSPRRVGLESNQPQHF. CDR3 nucleotides: TGTGCCACCAGCAGTCCACGTCGAGTGGGGCTCGAAAGCAATCAGCCCCAGCATTTT. Full variable domain (missing parts from reference TRBV15 and TRBJ1-5): DAMVIQNPRYQVTQFGKPVTLSCSQTLNHNVMYWYQQKSSQAPKLLFHYYDKDFNNEADTPDNFQSRRPNTSFCFLDIRSPGLGDTAMYLCATSSPRRVGLESNQPQHFGDGTRLSIL.

The chain recombines TRBV7-2 with TRBJ2-1; 9 positions match TRBD2. V lost 5 bases to trimming and J lost 7 bases; unmatched junction nucleotides: 9. The CDR3 extends over 15 amino acids. Germline lookup yields CDR1 SGHTA and CDR2 FQGNSA. CDR3 in amino acids: CASSPWAGGLNEQFF. The CDR3 DNA sequence: TGTGCCAGCAGCCCTTGGGCGGGGGGGTTAAATGAGCAGTTCTTC.

This clonotype was picked up a small number of times. This sequence joins TRBV6-5 and TRBJ2-1; no definite D call. Between the trimmed V and J ends, which lost 10 bases and 0 bases, there was a span of 16 bases. Per the germline V gene, CDR1 is MNHEY and CDR2 is SVGAGI. The CDR3 loop spans 15 amino acids. The CDR3, as DNA: TGTGCCACCGCACCCCGGCCCAGCTCCTACAATGAGCAGTTCTTC. Protein product: CATAPRPSSYNEQFF.

This clonotype turned up a few times. The V and J genes are TRBV12-3 or TRBV12-4 and TRBJ2-6; 12 bases are shared with TRBD1. With V trimmed by 7 bases and J by 1 base, 8 bases remained unmatched. This CDR3 is built from 18 residues. DNA of the CDR3: TGTGCCAGCACCCAGGGGACAGGGGGCTGGTCTGGGGCCAACGTCCTGACTTTC. This encodes CASTQGTGGWSGANVLTF.

V is TRBV7-3 and J is TRBJ2-3, with D perhaps TRBD1 or TRBD2 (5 bases each). The germline V gene has CDR1 SGHTA and CDR2 FQGTGA. The CDR3 loop spans 18 amino acids. Trimming removed 0 bases from V and 0 bases from J, with 16 bases in between. The CDR3 coding sequence is TGTGCCAGCAGCTTAACTTATGGGGGTGGCGGAAGCACAGATACGCAGTATTTT. This encodes CASSLTYGGGGSTDTQYF.

V usage is TRBV10-3 and J usage is TRBJ1-6, with no clear D. V lost 10 bases to trimming and J lost 7 bases, with 17 bases between them. CDR1 and CDR2 (germline): ENHRY, SYGVKD. This CDR3 is 14 amino acids long. The CDR3, as DNA: TGTGCCACCACCCGGGAGTCGGACAATTCACCCCTCCACTTT. It yields the protein CATTRESDNSPLHF.

This chain connects TRBV20-1 to TRBJ2-7; D is perhaps TRBD1 or TRBD2 (5 bases each). This CDR3 region has 14 residues. The germline V and J ends were trimmed by 6 bases and 6 bases, with 21 bases remaining between them. Germline CDR1 and CDR2: DFQATT and SNEGSKA (reference sequence). The CDR3 region has the DNA TGCAGTGCGGATCCCGGGACCGGACGAAGCGAGCAGTACTTC. This gives the protein CSADPGTGRSEQYF.

The chain combines TRBV20-1 with TRBJ2-3; D might be TRBD1 (5 bases). The germline V gene encodes CDR1 DFQATT and CDR2 SNEGSKA (reference sequence). CDR3 length: 10 amino acids. The CDR3 region is CRVDRETQYF. The CDR3 DNA is TGCAGGGTCGACAGAGAGACGCAGTATTTT.

The J gene is TRBJ2-7, the V gene TRBV4-2; TRBD2 aligns across 11 bases. Trimming at V came to 2 bases and at J to 0 bases, leaving 3 bases not matched to a gene. The CDR3 consists of 16 residues. Germline-derived CDR1 and CDR2 are LGHNA and YNFKEQ. CDR3 DNA sequence: TGTGCCAGCAGCCAATTTACTAGCGGGGGCTCCTACGAGCAGTACTTC. Protein: CASSQFTSGGSYEQYF.

This clonotype was seen only a few times. This chain connects TRBV6-6 to TRBJ2-3; D not resolved. This CDR3 has 15 amino acids. The germline V gene has CDR1 MNHNY and CDR2 SVGAGI (reference sequence). The V gene lost 2 bases and the J gene lost 0 bases, with 9 bases spanning the gap. The CDR3 sequence is CASSYTPSSTDTQYF. CDR3 DNA: TGTGCCAGCAGTTACACACCATCTAGCACAGATACGCAGTATTTT.